These 2 T cell receptor beta chains came from one sample sequenced in a study of long-term antiretroviral therapy in people with HIV. They ran version v3.0 of the immunoSEQ assay at survey level. Clones were read by immunoSEQ multiplex PCR, and TCRdb kept only the in-frame ones, dropping some. The sample contains tens of thousands of clones, around four fifths of which appear only once. The source was unsorted PBMCs, collected 1.6 years after starting antiretroviral therapy. The receptors derive from a man aged 35 to 55 with HIV.

The chain carries TRBV19 and TRBJ1-2, with 7 bases aligning to TRBD1. Germline-derived CDR1 and CDR2 are LNHDA and SQIVND (reference sequence). The CDR3 spans 12 residues. Trimming at V came to 11 bases and at J to 7 bases, leaving 10 bases not matched to a gene. CDR3 amino acids: CAGWEGATGYTF. CDR3 nucleotides: TGTGCCGGATGGGAGGGGGCAACTGGCTACACCTTC.

This chain uses TRBV10-3 with TRBJ1-5, with D perhaps TRBD1 (6 bases). The V gene lost 4 bases and the J gene lost 2 bases, with 9 bases spanning the gap. The CDR3 extends over 14 amino acids. Germline V CDR1 and CDR2: ENHRY, SYGVKD. The CDR3: CAISGAGGNQPQHF. CDR3 DNA sequence: TGTGCCATCAGTGGCGCAGGGGGCAATCAGCCCCAGCATTTT.